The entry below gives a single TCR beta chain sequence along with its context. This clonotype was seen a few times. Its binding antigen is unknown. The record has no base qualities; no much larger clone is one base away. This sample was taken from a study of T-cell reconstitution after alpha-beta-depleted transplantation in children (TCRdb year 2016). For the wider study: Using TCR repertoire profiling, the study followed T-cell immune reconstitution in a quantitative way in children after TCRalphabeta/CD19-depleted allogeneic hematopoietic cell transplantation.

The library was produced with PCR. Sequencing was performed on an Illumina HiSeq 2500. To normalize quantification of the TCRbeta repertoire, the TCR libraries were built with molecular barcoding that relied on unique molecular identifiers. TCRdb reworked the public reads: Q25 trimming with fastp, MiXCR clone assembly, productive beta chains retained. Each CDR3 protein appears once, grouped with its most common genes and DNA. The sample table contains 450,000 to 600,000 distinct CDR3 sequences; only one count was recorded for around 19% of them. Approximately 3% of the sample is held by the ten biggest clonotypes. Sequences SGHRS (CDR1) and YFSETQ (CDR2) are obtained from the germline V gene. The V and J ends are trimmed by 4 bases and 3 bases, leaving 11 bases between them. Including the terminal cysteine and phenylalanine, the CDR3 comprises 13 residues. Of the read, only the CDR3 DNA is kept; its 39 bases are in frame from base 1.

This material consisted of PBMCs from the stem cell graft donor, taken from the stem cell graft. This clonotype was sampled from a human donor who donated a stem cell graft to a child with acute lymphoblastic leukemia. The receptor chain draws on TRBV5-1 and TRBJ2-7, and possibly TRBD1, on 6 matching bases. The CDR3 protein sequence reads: CASSPVTGYEQYF. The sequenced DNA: TGCGCCAGCAGCCCGGTGACAGGCTACGAGCAGTACTTC. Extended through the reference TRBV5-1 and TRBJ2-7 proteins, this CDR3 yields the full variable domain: KAGVTQTPRYLIKTRGQQVTLSCSPISGHRSVSWYQQTPGQGLQFLFEYFSETQRNKGNFPGRFSGRQFSNSRSEMNVSTLELGDSALYLCASSPVTGYEQYFGPGTRLTVT.